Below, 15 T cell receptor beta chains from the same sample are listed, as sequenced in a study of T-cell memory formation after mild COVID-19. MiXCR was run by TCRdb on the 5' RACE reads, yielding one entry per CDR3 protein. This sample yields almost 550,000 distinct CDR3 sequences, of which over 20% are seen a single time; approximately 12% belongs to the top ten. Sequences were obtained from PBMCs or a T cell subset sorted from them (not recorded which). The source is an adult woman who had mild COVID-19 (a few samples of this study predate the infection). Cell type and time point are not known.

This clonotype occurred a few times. CDR3 sequence reads: CASSLGGTTQETQYF. CDR3 in DNA: TGCGCCAGCAGCTTGGGCGGGACTACACAAGAGACCCAGTACTTC. The chain has TRBV5-1 and TRBJ2-5; 7 bases are a match to TRBD2. J lost 2 bases, V lost 0 bases, and 4 bases had no gene match. The germline V gene has CDR1 SGHRS and CDR2 YFSETQ. The CDR3 spans 15 residues.

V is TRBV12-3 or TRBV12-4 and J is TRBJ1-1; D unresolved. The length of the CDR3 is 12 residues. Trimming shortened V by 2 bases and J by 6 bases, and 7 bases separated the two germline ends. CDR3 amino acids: CASSLTRAEAFF. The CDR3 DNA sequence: TGTGCCAGCAGTTTAACACGAGCTGAAGCTTTCTTT.

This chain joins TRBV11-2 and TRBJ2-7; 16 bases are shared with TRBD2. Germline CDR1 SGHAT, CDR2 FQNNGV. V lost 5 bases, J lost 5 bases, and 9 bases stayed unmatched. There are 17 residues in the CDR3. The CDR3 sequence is CASSAGLAGGPQNEQYF. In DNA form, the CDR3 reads TGTGCCAGCAGCGCGGGACTAGCGGGAGGGCCTCAGAACGAGCAGTACTTC.

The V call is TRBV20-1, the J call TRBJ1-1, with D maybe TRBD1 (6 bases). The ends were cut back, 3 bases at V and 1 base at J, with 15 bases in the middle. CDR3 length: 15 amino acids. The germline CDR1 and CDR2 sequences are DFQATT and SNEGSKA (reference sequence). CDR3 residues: CSASFPGHPNTEAFF. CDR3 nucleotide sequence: TGCAGTGCTAGTTTCCCGGGACACCCGAACACTGAAGCTTTCTTT.

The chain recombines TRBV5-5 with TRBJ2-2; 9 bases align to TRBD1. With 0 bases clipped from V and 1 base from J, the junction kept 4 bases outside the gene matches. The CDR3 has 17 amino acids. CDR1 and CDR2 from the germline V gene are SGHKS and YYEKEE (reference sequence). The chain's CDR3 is CASSLAAGQGNTGELFF. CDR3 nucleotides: TGTGCCAGCAGCTTGGCCGCGGGACAGGGGAACACCGGGGAGCTGTTTTTT. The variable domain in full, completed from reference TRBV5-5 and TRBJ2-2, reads DAGVTQSPTHLIKTRGQQVTLRCSPISGHKSVSWYQQVLGQGPQFIFQYYEKEERGRGNFPDRFSARQFPNYSSELNVNALLLGDSALYLCASSLAAGQGNTGELFFGEGSRLTVL.

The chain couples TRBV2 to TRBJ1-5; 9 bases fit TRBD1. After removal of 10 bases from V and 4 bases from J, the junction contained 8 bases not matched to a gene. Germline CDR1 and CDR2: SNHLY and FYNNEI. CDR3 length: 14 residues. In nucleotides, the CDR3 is TGTGCCACCTCATCTGGGACAGGGAATCAGCCCCAGCATTTT. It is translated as CATSSGTGNQPQHF.

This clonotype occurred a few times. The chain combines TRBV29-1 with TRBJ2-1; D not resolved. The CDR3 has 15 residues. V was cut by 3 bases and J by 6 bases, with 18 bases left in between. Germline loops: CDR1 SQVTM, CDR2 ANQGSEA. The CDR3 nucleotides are TGCAGCGTTGAGATCGAGCCGCCCAGTACCAATGAGCAGTTCTTC. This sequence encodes CSVEIEPPSTNEQFF.

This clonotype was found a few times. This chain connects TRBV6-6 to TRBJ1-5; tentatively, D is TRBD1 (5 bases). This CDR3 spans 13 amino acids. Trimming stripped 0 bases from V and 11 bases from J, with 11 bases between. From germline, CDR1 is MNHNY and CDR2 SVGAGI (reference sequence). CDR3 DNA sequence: TGTGCCAGCAGTTACTCCCTCCGGGGGGCCCAGCATTTT. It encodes CASSYSLRGAQHF.

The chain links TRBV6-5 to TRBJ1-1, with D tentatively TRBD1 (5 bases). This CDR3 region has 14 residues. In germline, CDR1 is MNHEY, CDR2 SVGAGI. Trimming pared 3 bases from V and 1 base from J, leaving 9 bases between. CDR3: CASSYDRSNTEAFF. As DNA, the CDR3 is TGTGCCAGCAGTTATGACAGATCGAACACTGAAGCTTTCTTT.

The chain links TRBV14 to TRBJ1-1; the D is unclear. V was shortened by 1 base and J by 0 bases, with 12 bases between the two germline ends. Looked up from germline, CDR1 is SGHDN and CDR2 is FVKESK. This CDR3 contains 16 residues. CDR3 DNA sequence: TGTGCCAGCAGCCAAGCACGACCCTCCCTGAACACTGAAGCTTTCTTT. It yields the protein CASSQARPSLNTEAFF.

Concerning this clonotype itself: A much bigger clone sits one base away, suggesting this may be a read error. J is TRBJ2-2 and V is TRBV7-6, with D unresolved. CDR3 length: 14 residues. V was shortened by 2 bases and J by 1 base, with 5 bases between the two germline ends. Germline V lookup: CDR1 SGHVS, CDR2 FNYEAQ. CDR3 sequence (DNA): TGTGCCAGCAGCTTACTTGAGAACACCGGGGAGCTGTTTTTT. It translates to CASSLLENTGELFF.

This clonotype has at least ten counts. In DNA form, the CDR3 reads TGCAGTGCTAGAGACGGGGCGAAAGGGCTATCCAATGAGCAGTTCTTC. It is translated as CSARDGAKGLSNEQFF. V usage is TRBV20-1 and J usage is TRBJ2-1; D may correspond to TRBD1 or TRBD2 (5 bases each). Germline V gene data show CDR1 as DFQATT and CDR2 as SNEGSKA (reference sequence). The V and J ends lost 0 bases and 6 bases respectively, with 18 bases between them. CDR3 length equals 16 residues.

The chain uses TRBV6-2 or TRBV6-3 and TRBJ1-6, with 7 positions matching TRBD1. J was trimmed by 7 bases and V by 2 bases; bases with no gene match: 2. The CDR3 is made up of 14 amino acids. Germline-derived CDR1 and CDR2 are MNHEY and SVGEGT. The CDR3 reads CASSYIRGNSPLHF. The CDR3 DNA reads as TGTGCCAGCAGTTACATCAGGGGGAATTCACCCCTCCACTTT.

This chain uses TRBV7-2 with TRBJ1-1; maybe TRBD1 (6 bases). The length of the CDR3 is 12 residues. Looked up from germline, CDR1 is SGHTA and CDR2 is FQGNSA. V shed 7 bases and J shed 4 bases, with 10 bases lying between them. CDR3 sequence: CASKGQLTEAFF. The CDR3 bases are TGTGCCAGCAAGGGACAACTCACTGAAGCTTTCTTT.

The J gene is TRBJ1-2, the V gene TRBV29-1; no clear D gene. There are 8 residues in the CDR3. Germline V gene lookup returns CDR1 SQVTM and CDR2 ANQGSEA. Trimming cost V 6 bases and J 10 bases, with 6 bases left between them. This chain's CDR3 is CSVESYTF. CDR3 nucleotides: TGCAGCGTGGAGTCCTACACCTTC. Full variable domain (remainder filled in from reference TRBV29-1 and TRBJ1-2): SAVISQKPSRDICQRGTSLTIQCQVDSQVTMMFWYRQQPGQSLTLIATANQGSEATYESGFVIDKFPISRPNLTFSTLTVSNMSPEDSSIYLCSVESYTFGSGTRLTVV.